This TCR beta chain was retrieved from a study of shared clonotypes between healthy human individuals. The germline V gene encodes CDR1 SGHRS and CDR2 YFSETQ. The CDR3 consists of 15 residues. After removal of 4 bases from V and 9 bases from J, the junction contained 11 bases not matched to a gene. Points from the study as a whole: Naive CD4 clonotype sharing across several donors was around 5%.

A remark on this clone: What it recognizes is unknown.

The data were produced by immunoSEQ multiplex PCR, yet TCRdb's version contains in-frame clones alone and is incomplete. The sample records 950,000 to 1,100,000 clones, about 80% being singletons. Sequencing was done on a sample of memory CD4+ T cells sorted from blood. Sample subset: CD45RA-negative fraction. The J gene is TRBJ2-3, the V gene TRBV5-1; TRBD2 agrees at 10 bases. The receptor comes from a young man in good health. CDR3 sequence reads: CASSTASGGAPTQYF. The CDR3 region has the DNA TGCGCCAGCAGCACCGCGAGCGGGGGGGCCCCCACGCAGTATTTT.